One and the same sample provided the 17 T cell receptor beta chains below, sequenced in a study of cytomegalovirus exposure and HLA in healthy donors. Use of 60 Vbeta and 13 Jbeta primers characterized the PCR. Assay: immunoSEQ multiplex PCR; the TCRdb copy retains only in-frame clones and omits some. This table has about 180,000 clones, about four fifths appearing once. The material sequenced was PBMCs. Every receptor here comes from a woman aged 25-40 years in good health and CMV-seronegative.

J is TRBJ2-6 and V is TRBV7-8, with TRBD1 identical over 7 bases. In germline, CDR1 is SGHVS, CDR2 FQNEAQ. The CDR3 length is 19 residues. The J segment lost 0 bases and the V segment lost 1 base, leaving 9 bases of the junction unmatched. Here the CDR3 reads CASSLGRTGATSGANVLTF. The CDR3 DNA follows: TGTGCCAGCAGCTTAGGGAGGACAGGTGCGACCTCTGGGGCCAACGTCCTGACTTTC. Together with reference TRBV7-8 and TRBJ2-6, the CDR3 gives the full variable domain: GAGVSQSPRYKVAKRGQDVALRCDPISGHVSLFWYQQALGQGPEFLTYFQNEAQLDKSGLPSDRFFAERPEGSVSTLKIQRTQQEDSAVYLCASSLGRTGATSGANVLTFGAGSRLTVL.

The genes are TRBV5-1 and TRBJ2-3; a weak D match, TRBD2 (6 bases). Germline V gene data show CDR1 as SGHRS and CDR2 as YFSETQ. V lost 4 bases, J lost 3 bases, and 15 bases lay in between. The CDR3 loop spans 15 amino acids. The CDR3 reads CASSLPAGSTDTQYF. CDR3 DNA sequence: TGCGCCAGCAGCCTCCCGGCGGGGAGTACAGATACGCAGTATTTT.

The rearrangement links TRBV5-8 to TRBJ2-5, with 8 bases matching TRBD2. V lost 0 bases, J lost 2 bases, and 3 bases stayed unmatched. Germline loops: CDR1 SGHTS, CDR2 YDEGEE. The CDR3 covers 15 residues. DNA for the CDR3: TGTGCCAGCAGCTTGGGAGCGGGAGCGCAAGAGACCCAGTACTTC. The encoded protein is CASSLGAGAQETQYF.

The gene calls are TRBV4-1 and TRBJ1-4; D is possibly TRBD1 (6 bases). Germline V gene sequence: CDR1 MGHRA, CDR2 YSYEKL. The CDR3 is 15 residues long. V lost 3 bases to trimming and J lost 4 bases, with 12 bases between them. CDR3 coding DNA: TGCGCCAGCAGCCAGGGCGTAGGGGGTAATGAAAAACTGTTTTTT. Protein product: CASSQGVGGNEKLFF.

The chain couples TRBV5-4 to TRBJ2-5; 11 nucleotides agree with TRBD2. Germline trimming cut 0 bases from V and 1 base from J; bases unmatched to any gene: 8. Germline V gene sequence: CDR1 SGHNT, CDR2 YYREEE (reference sequence). This CDR3 has 18 residues. The CDR3 DNA sequence: TGTGCCAGCAGCTTGGTGGGTAGGACTAGCGGGTCCCAAGAGACCCAGTACTTC. Protein: CASSLVGRTSGSQETQYF.

DNA of the CDR3: TGCGCCAGCAGCCAAGGGACAGGGGGTAACGAGCAGTACTTC. It yields the protein CASSQGTGGNEQYF. The V and J genes are TRBV4-1 and TRBJ2-7; 10 bases agree with TRBD1. CDR3 length: 14 residues. Trimming removed 1 base from V and 5 bases from J; junction bases left unmatched: 2. The germline gives CDR1 MGHRA, CDR2 YSYEKL.

CDR3 sequence: CATSRDRLAGTDTQYF. In nucleotides, the CDR3 is TGTGCCACCAGCAGAGATAGGCTAGCGGGCACAGATACGCAGTATTTT. The chain uses TRBV15 and TRBJ2-3, with 7 bases aligning to TRBD2. The CDR3 extends over 16 amino acids. Trimming removed 0 bases from V and 1 base from J; junction bases left unmatched: 4. Germline-derived CDR1 and CDR2 are LNHNV and YYDKDF (reference sequence).

The genes are TRBV5-1 and TRBJ2-3; 11 bases fit TRBD2. The CDR3 is 15 residues long. CDR1 is SGHRS, CDR2 YFSETQ, per germline. Trimming removed 0 bases from V and 6 bases from J; junction bases left unmatched: 3. Written as DNA, the CDR3 is TGCGCCAGCAGCTTGGAGGGACTAGCGGCCGATACGCAGTATTTT. Amino acids: CASSLEGLAADTQYF.

This clone was counted only a few times. The chain is built from TRBV10-1 and TRBJ2-3, with a tentative D call TRBD1 (5 bases). Germline V gene data show CDR1 as WNHNN and CDR2 as SYGVQD (reference sequence). CDR3 length equals 12 residues. Trimming removed 3 bases at V and 8 bases at J, with 9 bases between. The DNA for the CDR3 is TGCGCCAGCAGTGAAGTTCAGGGTACGCAGTATTTT. This codes for CASSEVQGTQYF.

This clone appeared a few times. The rearrangement uses TRBV2 and TRBJ1-1, with TRBD1 as a possible D gene (5 bases). V was pared by 5 bases and J by 1 base, with 8 bases between. The CDR3 spans 13 residues. The V gene's germline CDR1 is SNHLY and CDR2 FYNNEI. The CDR3 loop is CASSTTENTEAFF. The CDR3 nucleotides are TGTGCCAGCAGTACGACAGAGAACACTGAAGCTTTCTTT.

The V and J genes are TRBV11-2 and TRBJ1-2, with a tentative D call TRBD1 (5 bases). V was pared by 3 bases and J by 4 bases, with 12 bases between. This CDR3 has 14 amino acids. Germline lookup yields CDR1 SGHAT and CDR2 FQNNGV. CDR3 amino acids: CASSLGGVGYGYTF. The CDR3 coding sequence is TGTGCCAGCAGCTTGGGGGGAGTGGGCTATGGCTACACCTTC.

J is TRBJ1-2 and V is TRBV29-1; D unresolved. The CDR3 totals 14 residues. The germline V gene has CDR1 SQVTM and CDR2 ANQGSEA. The ends were cut back, 2 bases at V and 13 bases at J, with 23 bases in the middle. The CDR3 is CSVEFSSLRGVGTF. CDR3 in DNA: TGCAGCGTTGAATTCTCTTCCCTACGGGGTGTAGGCACCTTC.

The rearrangement uses TRBV5-1 and TRBJ1-2; no clear D. The CDR3 consists of 12 residues. Deletions cut 2 bases from V and 4 bases from J, with 6 bases between. Germline assignment: CDR1 SGHRS and CDR2 YFSETQ. The CDR3 region is CASSFDSYGYTF. The CDR3 nucleotides read TGCGCCAGCAGCTTCGATAGCTATGGCTACACCTTC.

The chain carries TRBV9 and TRBJ2-3, with TRBD2 matching 7 bases. The CDR3 sequence is 15 residues long. Germline V CDR1 and CDR2: SGDLS, YYNGEE. V trimming: 0 bases; J trimming: 9 bases; junction bases outside the gene matches: 10. In DNA, the CDR3 is TGTGCCAGCAGCGTAGGTCGCGGGGGACTTGGGACGCAGTATTTT. This encodes CASSVGRGGLGTQYF.

The chain has TRBV10-3 and TRBJ2-1; 10 nucleotides agree with TRBD2. Germline V lookup: CDR1 ENHRY, CDR2 SYGVKD. V was clipped by 3 bases and J by 2 bases; unmatched bases: 4. The CDR3 covers 16 residues. The CDR3 loop is CAISDLSGGAYNEQFF. The CDR3 region has the DNA TGTGCCATCAGTGACCTAAGCGGGGGGGCCTACAATGAGCAGTTCTTC.

The chain has TRBV19 and TRBJ2-2; perhaps TRBD2 as D (6 bases). Germline CDR1 LNHDA, CDR2 SQIVND (reference sequence). Trimming removed 2 bases from V and 3 bases from J, with 10 bases in between. The CDR3 loop spans 15 amino acids. CDR3: CASSILPGDTGELFF. The DNA of the CDR3 is TGTGCCAGTAGTATACTCCCGGGAGACACCGGGGAGCTGTTTTTT.

The J gene is TRBJ1-5, the V gene TRBV21-1. TRBV21-1 is listed as a pseudogene. The CDR3 is made up of 13 amino acids. The CDR3 region has the DNA TGTGCCAGCAGCATGAGGAGCAATCAGCCCCAGCATTTT. It is translated as CASSMRSNQPQHF.